These T cell receptor beta chains were read from a single sample in a study of blood T cells in healthy people across ages. MiXCR, applied by TCRdb to the 5' RACE reads, yields one record per CDR3 protein. The data contain roughly 900,000 distinct CDR3 sequences, around 28% of them singletons. Material: blood. These receptors all come from a woman of 80 years or more in good health. Each CDR3 is given with its conserved first and last residue. The order of the fields is CDR3 length, D gene, clone size, V gene, J gene, CDR3 protein, CDR3 DNA. A D gene is named only where the DNA matches it firmly. The size entry is marked missing in some rows and otherwise reads once, few, many or a size class.

>13|NA|many|TRBV24-1|TRBJ2-7
CATSQAGSHEQYF
TGTGCCACCAGCCAAGCAGGTTCCCACGAGCAGTACTTC
>15|TRBD1|many|TRBV4-1|TRBJ2-3
CASSMEGQGRDTQYF
TGCGCCAGCAGCATGGAGGGACAGGGGAGGGATACGCAGTATTTT
>15|NA|once|TRBV4-1|TRBJ2-7
CASSQTRGSYNEQYF
TGCGCCAGCAGCCAAACTAGGGGATCCTACAATGAGCAGTACTTC
>13|TRBD1|many|TRBV11-3|TRBJ1-2
CASSSQGAGGYTF
TGTGCCAGCAGTTCACAGGGGGCGGGTGGCTACACCTTC
>14|NA|many|TRBV5-1|TRBJ2-5
CASSLGTNQETQYF
TGTGCCAGCAGCTTAGGCACAAACCAAGAGACCCAGTACTTC
>14|NA|many|TRBV6-5|TRBJ2-5
CASSSRDTGETQYF
TGTGCCAGCAGCTCACGGGACACGGGGGAGACCCAGTACTTC
>13|NA|NA|TRBV20-1|TRBJ2-3
CSAHGGFGEKLYF
TGCAGTGCTCATGGAGGGTTTGGGGAAAAACTGTATTTT
>13|NA|NA|TRBV6-2/TRBV6-3|TRBJ2-1
CVSREWTDNEQFF
TGTGTCAGCAGGGAATGGACAGACAATGAGCAGTTCTTC
>15|TRBD2|many|TRBV20-1|TRBJ2-7
CSARSSRGGPYEQYF
TGCAGTGCGCGTTCCTCGCGGGGGGGACCATACGAGCAGTACTTC
>14|NA|NA|TRBV6-5|TRBJ2-2
CATQGHGRTGELFF
TGTGCCACCCAGGGACATGGGCGCACCGGGGAGCTGTTTTTT
>15|NA|many|TRBV5-1|TRBJ2-7
CASSLVGGAGYEQYF
TGCGCCAGCAGCTTGGTGGGGGGCGCCGGGTACGAGCAGTACTTC
>13|NA|many|TRBV27|TRBJ2-5
CASSLRVQETQYF
TGTGCCAGCAGTTTGAGGGTCCAAGAGACCCAGTACTTC
>16|NA|few|TRBV19|TRBJ1-2
CASSDIQGGKNYGYTF
TGTGCCAGTAGTGACATACAGGGAGGGAAGAACTATGGCTACACCTTC
>15|TRBD1|NA|TRBV6-2/TRBV6-3|TRBJ2-7
CASSPGTGPPYGQYF
TGTGCCAGCAGCCCCGGGACAGGTCCCCCCTACGGGCAGTACTTC
>16|NA|many|TRBV3-1|TRBJ2-1
CASSQEGLRSYNEQFF
TGTGCCAGCAGCCAAGAGGGACTCCGGTCCTACAATGAGCAGTTCTTC
>18|NA|few|TRBV3-1|TRBJ2-4
CASSHRGNSGQAKNIQYF
TGTGCCAGCAGCCATAGAGGGAATAGCGGACAAGCCAAAAACATTCAGTACTTC
>13|NA|NA|TRBV5-6|TRBJ1-1
CASSRGRNTEVFF
TGTGCCAGCAGCCGGGGAAGGAACACTGAAGTTTTCTTT
>16|TRBD2|NA|TRBV20-1|TRBJ2-2
CSARDIAGVNTGELFF
TGCAGTGCTAGAGACATAGCGGGGGTGAACACCGGGGAGCTGTTTTTT
>16|NA|NA|TRBV15|TRBJ1-5
CATSRARSGLNQPQHF
TGTGCCACCAGCAGAGCCAGGTCGGGCTTGAATCAGCCCCAGCATTTT
>15|NA|NA|TRBV7-6|TRBJ2-1
CASSPSGGPRGEQFF
TGTGCCAGCAGCCCCAGTGGGGGCCCGAGGGGTGAGCAGTTCTTC
>13|NA|few|TRBV5-1|TRBJ2-7
CASSLAGVAEQYF
TGCGCCAGCAGCTTGGCAGGGGTCGCCGAGCAGTACTTC
>14|NA|NA|TRBV5-4|TRBJ1-2
CASSLKGGGIGYTF
TGTGCCAGCAGCTTGAAGGGCGGGGGGATTGGCTACACCTTC
>14|NA|many|TRBV12-3/TRBV12-4|TRBJ2-5
CASSFRAQQETQYF
TGTGCCAGCAGTTTCAGGGCACAACAAGAGACCCAGTACTTC
>14|TRBD1|many|TRBV6-6|TRBJ2-7
CASKGQGGNYEQYF
TGTGCCAGTAAAGGACAGGGTGGTAACTACGAGCAGTACTTC
>15|TRBD1|many|TRBV7-2|TRBJ1-2
CASSPSGTGTTGYTF
TGTGCCAGCAGCCCATCCGGGACAGGGACAACTGGCTACACCTTC
>17|NA|many|TRBV15|TRBJ2-3
CATSRGTGKKGTDTQYF
TGTGCCACCAGCAGGGGTACAGGGAAAAAAGGCACAGATACGCAGTATTTT
>15|TRBD2|NA|TRBV9|TRBJ2-1
CASSVVGGASNEQFF
TGTGCCAGCAGCGTAGTCGGGGGGGCCAGTAATGAGCAGTTCTTC
>15|NA|NA|TRBV20-1|TRBJ2-3
CSASAGGGNTDTQYF
TGCAGTGCTAGCGCGGGTGGCGGGAACACAGATACGCAGTATTTT
>12|NA|NA|TRBV7-2|TRBJ1-6
CASSLRERPLHF
TGTGCCAGCAGCTTAAGGGAGAGGCCCCTCCACTTT
>14|TRBD1|few|TRBV3-1|TRBJ2-7
CASSNRDRPYEQYF
TGTGCCAGCAGCAACCGGGACAGGCCATACGAGCAGTACTTC
>15|NA|NA|TRBV3-1|TRBJ1-2
CASTRSEGPNYGYTF
TGTGCCAGCACCCGAAGTGAGGGTCCTAACTATGGCTACACCTTC
>14|NA|many|TRBV7-2|TRBJ2-4
CASSLVAGKNIQYF
TGTGCCAGCAGCTTAGTTGCAGGCAAAAACATTCAGTACTTC
>13|NA|many|TRBV20-1|TRBJ1-6
CSSVSPANSPLHF
TGCTCCTCAGTATCCCCGGCTAATTCACCCCTCCACTTT
>13|TRBD2|NA|TRBV6-1|TRBJ2-1
CASSAGLYYEQFF
TGTGCCAGCAGTGCGGGACTATACTATGAGCAGTTCTTC
>15|NA|NA|TRBV6-5|TRBJ1-3
CASSLGYNSGNTIYF
TGTGCCAGCAGTCTCGGCTATAACTCTGGAAACACCATATATTTT
>16|NA|NA|TRBV28|TRBJ1-2
CASSAIGKKQPYGYTF
TGTGCCAGCAGTGCAATAGGGAAGAAACAACCTTATGGCTACACCTTC
>14|TRBD1|many|TRBV4-3|TRBJ1-5
CASSHDRGRQPQHF
TGCGCCAGCAGCCATGACAGGGGACGTCAGCCCCAGCATTTT
>14|TRBD2|many|TRBV11-2|TRBJ2-5
CASSLVASGETQYF
TGTGCCAGCAGCTTAGTGGCTAGCGGAGAGACCCAGTACTTC
>14|NA|few|TRBV2|TRBJ2-3
CASGRGRAPDTQYF
TGTGCCAGCGGGCGGGGCAGGGCACCAGATACGCAGTATTTT